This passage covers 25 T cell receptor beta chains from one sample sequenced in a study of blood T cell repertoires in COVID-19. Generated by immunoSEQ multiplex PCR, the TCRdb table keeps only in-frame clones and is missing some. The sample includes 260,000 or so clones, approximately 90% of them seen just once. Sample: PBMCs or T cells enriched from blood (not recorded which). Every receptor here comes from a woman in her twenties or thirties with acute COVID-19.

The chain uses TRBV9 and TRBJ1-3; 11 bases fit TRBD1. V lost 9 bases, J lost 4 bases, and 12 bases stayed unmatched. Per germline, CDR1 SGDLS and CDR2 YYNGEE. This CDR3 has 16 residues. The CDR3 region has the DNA TGTGCCAACCCCCCCGGACAGGGGGCGCGGGGAAACACCATATATTTT. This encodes CANPPGQGARGNTIYF.

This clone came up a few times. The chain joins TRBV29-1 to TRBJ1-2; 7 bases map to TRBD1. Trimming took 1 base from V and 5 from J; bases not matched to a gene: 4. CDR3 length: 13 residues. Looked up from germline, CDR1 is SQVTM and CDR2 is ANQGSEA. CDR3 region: CSVEGDRLYGYTF. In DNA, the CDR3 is TGCAGCGTTGAAGGGGACAGATTGTATGGCTACACCTTC.

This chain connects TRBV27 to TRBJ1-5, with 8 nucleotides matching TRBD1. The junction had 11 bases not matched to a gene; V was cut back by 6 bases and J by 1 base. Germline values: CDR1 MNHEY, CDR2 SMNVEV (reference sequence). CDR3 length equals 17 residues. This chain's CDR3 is CASSAGTGVLSNQPQHF. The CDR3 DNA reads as TGTGCCAGCAGCGCCGGGACAGGAGTTCTAAGCAATCAGCCCCAGCATTTT.

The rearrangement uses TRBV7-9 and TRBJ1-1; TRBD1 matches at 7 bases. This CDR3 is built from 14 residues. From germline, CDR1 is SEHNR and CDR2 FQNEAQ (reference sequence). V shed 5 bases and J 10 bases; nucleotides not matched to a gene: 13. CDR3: CASSDSGTAMRAFF. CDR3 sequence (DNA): TGTGCCAGCAGCGACTCCGGGACAGCTATGAGAGCTTTCTTT.

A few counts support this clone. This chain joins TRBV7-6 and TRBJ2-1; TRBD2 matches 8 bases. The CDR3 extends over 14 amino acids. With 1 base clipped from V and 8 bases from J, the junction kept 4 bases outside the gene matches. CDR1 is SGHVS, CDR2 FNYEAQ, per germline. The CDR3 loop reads CASSLERGGDEQFF. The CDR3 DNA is TGTGCCAGCAGCTTAGAACGGGGGGGTGATGAGCAGTTCTTC.

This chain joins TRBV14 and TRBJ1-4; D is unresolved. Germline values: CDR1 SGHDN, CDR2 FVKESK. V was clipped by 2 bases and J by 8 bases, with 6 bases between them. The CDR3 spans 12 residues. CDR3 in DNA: TGTGCCAGCAGCCAACTATCCGAAAAACTGTTTTTT. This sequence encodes CASSQLSEKLFF.

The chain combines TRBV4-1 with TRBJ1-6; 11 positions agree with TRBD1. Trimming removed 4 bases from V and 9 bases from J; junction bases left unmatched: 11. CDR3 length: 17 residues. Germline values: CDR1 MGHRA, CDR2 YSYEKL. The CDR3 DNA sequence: TGCGCCAGCAGCCCCCCGGAGGGGACAGGGGGAATTTCACCCCTCCACTTT. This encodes CASSPPEGTGGISPLHF.

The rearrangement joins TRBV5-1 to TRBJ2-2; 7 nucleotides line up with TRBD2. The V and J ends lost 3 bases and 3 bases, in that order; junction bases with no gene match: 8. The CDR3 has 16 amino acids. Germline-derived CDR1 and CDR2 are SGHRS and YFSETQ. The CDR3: CASSSGERGYTGELFF. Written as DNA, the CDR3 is TGCGCCAGCAGCTCGGGGGAGCGGGGTTACACCGGGGAGCTGTTTTTT.

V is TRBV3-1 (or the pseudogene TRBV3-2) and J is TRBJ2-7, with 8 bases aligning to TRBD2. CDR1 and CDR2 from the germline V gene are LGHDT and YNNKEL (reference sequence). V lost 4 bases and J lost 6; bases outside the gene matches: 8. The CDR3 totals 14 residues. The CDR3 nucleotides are TGTGCCAGCAGCCCCGGGGGGGGGCCCTTCGAGCAGTACTTC. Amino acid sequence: CASSPGGGPFEQYF.

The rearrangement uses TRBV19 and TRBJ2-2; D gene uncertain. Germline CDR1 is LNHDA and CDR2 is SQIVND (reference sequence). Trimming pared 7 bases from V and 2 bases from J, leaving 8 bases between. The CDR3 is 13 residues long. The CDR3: CASIPSNTGELFF. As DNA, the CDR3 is TGTGCCAGTATTCCCTCCAACACCGGGGAGCTGTTTTTT. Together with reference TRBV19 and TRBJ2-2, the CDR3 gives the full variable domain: DGGITQSPKYLFRKEGQNVTLSCEQNLNHDAMYWYRQDPGQGLRLIYYSQIVNDFQKGDIAEGYSVSREKKESFPLTVTSAQKNPTAFYLCASIPSNTGELFFGEGSRLTVL.

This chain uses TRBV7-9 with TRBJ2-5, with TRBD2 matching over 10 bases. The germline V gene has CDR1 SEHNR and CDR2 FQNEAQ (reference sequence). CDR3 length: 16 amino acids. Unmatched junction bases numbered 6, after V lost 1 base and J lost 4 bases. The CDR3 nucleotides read TGTGCCAGCAGCTTAGTTAGCGGGGGGTTTGGAGAGACCCAGTACTTC. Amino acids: CASSLVSGGFGETQYF.

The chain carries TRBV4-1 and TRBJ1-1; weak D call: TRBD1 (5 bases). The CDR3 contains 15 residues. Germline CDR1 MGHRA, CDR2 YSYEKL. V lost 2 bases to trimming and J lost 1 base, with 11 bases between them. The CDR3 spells CASSQYQGSNTEAFF. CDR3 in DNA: TGCGCCAGCAGCCAATATCAGGGTTCGAACACTGAAGCTTTCTTT.

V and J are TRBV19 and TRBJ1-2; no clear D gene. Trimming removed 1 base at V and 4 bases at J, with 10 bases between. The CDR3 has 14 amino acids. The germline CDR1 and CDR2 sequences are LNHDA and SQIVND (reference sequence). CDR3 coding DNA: TGTGCCAGTAGTATAGTGATGGGCCGCTATGGCTACACCTTC. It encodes CASSIVMGRYGYTF.

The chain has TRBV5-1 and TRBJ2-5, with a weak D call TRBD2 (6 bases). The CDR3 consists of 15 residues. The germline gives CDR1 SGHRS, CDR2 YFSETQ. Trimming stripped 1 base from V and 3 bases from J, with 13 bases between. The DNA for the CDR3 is TGCGCCAGCAGCTTGCTGGGGACTGGAAAAGAGACCCAGTACTTC. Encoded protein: CASSLLGTGKETQYF.

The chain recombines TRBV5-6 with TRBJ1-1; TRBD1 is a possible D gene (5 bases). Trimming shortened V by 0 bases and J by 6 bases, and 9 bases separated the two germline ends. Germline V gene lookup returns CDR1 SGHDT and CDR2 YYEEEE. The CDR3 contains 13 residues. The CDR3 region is CASSLAGGAEAFF. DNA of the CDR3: TGTGCCAGCAGCTTGGCCGGGGGGGCTGAAGCTTTCTTT.

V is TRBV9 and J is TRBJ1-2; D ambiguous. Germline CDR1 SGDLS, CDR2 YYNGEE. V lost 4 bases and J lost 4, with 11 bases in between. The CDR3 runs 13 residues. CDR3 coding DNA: TGTGCCAGCAGCCCCATAGGGAGCTATGGCTACACCTTC. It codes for CASSPIGSYGYTF.

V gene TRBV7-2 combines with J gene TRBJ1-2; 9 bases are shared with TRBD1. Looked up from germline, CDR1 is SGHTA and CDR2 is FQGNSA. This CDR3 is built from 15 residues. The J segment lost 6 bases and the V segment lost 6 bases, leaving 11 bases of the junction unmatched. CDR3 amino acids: CASSQKDRGGDGYTF. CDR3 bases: TGTGCCAGCAGTCAAAAGGACAGGGGAGGAGATGGCTACACCTTC.

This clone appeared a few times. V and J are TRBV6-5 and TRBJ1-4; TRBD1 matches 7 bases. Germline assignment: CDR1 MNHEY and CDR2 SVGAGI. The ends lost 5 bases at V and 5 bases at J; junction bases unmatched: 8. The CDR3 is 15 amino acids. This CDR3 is CASSLWTGANEKLFF. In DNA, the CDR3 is TGTGCCAGCAGTCTATGGACAGGAGCAAATGAAAAACTGTTTTTT.

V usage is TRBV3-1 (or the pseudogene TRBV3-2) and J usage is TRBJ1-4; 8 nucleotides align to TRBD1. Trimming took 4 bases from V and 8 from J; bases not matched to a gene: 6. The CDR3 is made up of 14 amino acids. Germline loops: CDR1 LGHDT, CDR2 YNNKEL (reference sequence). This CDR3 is CASSRQGRNEKLFF. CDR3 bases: TGTGCCAGCAGCCGACAGGGGAGAAACGAAAAACTGTTTTTT.

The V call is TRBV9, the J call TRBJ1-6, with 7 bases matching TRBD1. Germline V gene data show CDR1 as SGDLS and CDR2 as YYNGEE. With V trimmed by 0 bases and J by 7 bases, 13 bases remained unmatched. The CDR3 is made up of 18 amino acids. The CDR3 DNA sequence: TGTGCCAGCAGCGTAGCTCCGGGACAGATGGGGGGAAATTCACCCCTCCACTTT. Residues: CASSVAPGQMGGNSPLHF.

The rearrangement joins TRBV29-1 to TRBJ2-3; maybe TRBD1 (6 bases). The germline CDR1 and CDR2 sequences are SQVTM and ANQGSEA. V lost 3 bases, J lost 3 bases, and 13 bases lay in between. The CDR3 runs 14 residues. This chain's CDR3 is CSVERGSETDTQYF. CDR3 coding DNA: TGCAGCGTTGAGAGGGGGAGTGAAACAGATACGCAGTATTTT.

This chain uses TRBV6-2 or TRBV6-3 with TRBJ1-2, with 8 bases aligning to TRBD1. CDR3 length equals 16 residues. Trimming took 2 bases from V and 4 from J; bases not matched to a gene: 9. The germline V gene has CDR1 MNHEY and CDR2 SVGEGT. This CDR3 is CASSYSRTGSSYGYTF. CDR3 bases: TGTGCCAGCAGTTACAGTCGGACAGGGAGTAGCTATGGCTACACCTTC.

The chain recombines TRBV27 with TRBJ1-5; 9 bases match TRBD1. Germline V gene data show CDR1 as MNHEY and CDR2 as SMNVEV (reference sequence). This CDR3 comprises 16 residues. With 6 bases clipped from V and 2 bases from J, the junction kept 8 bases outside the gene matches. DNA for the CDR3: TGTGCCAGCAGCCCATCCTGGACAGGGGGCAATCAGCCCCAGCATTTT. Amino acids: CASSPSWTGGNQPQHF.

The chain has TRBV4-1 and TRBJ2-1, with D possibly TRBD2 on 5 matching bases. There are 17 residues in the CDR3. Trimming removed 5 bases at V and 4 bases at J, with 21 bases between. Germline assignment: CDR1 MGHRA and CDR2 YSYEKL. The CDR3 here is CASSVRSGAERYNEQFF. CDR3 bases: TGCGCCAGCAGCGTCCGGTCCGGAGCGGAGCGGTACAATGAGCAGTTCTTC.

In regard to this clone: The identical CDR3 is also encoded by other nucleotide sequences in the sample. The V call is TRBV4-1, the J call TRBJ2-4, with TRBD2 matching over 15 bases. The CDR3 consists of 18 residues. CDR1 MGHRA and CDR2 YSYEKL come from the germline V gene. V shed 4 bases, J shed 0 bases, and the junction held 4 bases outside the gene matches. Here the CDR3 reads CASSLGLAGGRAKNIQYF. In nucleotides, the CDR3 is TGCGCCAGCAGCCTTGGACTAGCGGGGGGGCGAGCCAAAAACATTCAGTACTTC.